The clone carrying this T cell receptor beta chain has a handful of counts. Its antigen is as yet unknown. TCRdb itself ran the 5' RACE reads through MiXCR, one entry per CDR3 protein. The table records 130,000 to 150,000 distinct CDR3 sequences, roughly 8% of them present only once. This entry belongs to a study of CD8 T cells in ankylosing spondylitis. Study-level results: Typical of ankylosing spondylitis blood, it appeared, was a TCR beta motif of 7 or 8 highly homologous variants. Disease-linked clones reportedly concentrated significantly in matched ankylosing spondylitis synovial fluid.

Sequences were obtained from synovial fluid, either unsorted or a sorted T cell fraction (not recorded which). The clonotype comes from a male donor with ankylosing spondylitis.

The CDR3 here is CSARDRTSGSLTIQYF. The CDR3 nucleotides are TGCAGTGCTAGGGACCGGACTAGCGGTTCACTAACCATTCAGTACTTC. The chain combines TRBV20-1 with TRBJ2-4; 10 bases map to TRBD2. After removal of 3 bases from V and 9 bases from J, the junction contained 14 bases not matched to a gene. Germline lookup yields CDR1 DFQATT and CDR2 SNEGSKA (reference sequence). The CDR3 has 16 residues.